This is a list of T cell receptor beta chains from one sample in a study of response to subunit inactivated influenza vaccine. From the RT-PCR reads, TCRdb called clonotypes with MiXCR, one entry per CDR3 protein. The repertoire includes about 520,000 distinct CDR3 sequences, roughly 7.9% of them detected once, and around 14% sits in the top ten. The material sequenced was PBMCs from blood, taken roughly 24 months after vaccination. The receptors originated from a man between 50 and 70 years old who received an inactivated influenza vaccine. Both conserved end residues are part of each CDR3. Each record gives: D gene, V gene, clone size, J gene, CDR3 protein, CDR3 DNA. The D gene is left open where the match is weak. Some rows have no size entry. The others give once, few or many, or a class for an expanded clone.

d_gene: -; v_gene: TRBV9; abundance: -; j_gene: TRBJ2-2; CDR3aa: CASSVVEVNTGELFF; CDR3nt: TGTGCCAGCAGCGTAGTAGAGGTGAACACCGGGGAGCTGTTTTTT
d_gene: TRBD1; v_gene: TRBV12-3/TRBV12-4; abundance: few; j_gene: TRBJ1-2; CDR3aa: CASRKPGQGHTF; CDR3nt: TGTGCCAGCAGGAAACCGGGACAGGGTCACACCTTC
d_gene: TRBD1; v_gene: TRBV11-1; abundance: few; j_gene: TRBJ1-4; CDR3aa: CASSLAGTGRGTNEKLFF; CDR3nt: TGTGCCAGCAGCTTAGCGGGGACAGGTCGAGGTACTAATGAAAAACTGTTTTTT
d_gene: -; v_gene: TRBV20-1; abundance: -; j_gene: TRBJ2-2; CDR3aa: CSATGPGELFF; CDR3nt: TGCAGTGCTACCGGACCCGGGGAGCTGTTTTTT
d_gene: TRBD1; v_gene: TRBV12-3/TRBV12-4; abundance: few; j_gene: TRBJ2-3; CDR3aa: CASSWGQAGTDTQYF; CDR3nt: TGTGCCAGCAGTTGGGGACAGGCCGGCACAGATACGCAGTATTTT
d_gene: TRBD2; v_gene: TRBV29-1; abundance: many; j_gene: TRBJ2-1; CDR3aa: CSQTSGGLPEQFF; CDR3nt: TGCAGTCAAACTAGCGGGGGGCTCCCTGAGCAGTTCTTC
d_gene: -; v_gene: TRBV5-1; abundance: few; j_gene: TRBJ2-3; CDR3aa: CASSPDGYGEGTQYF; CDR3nt: TGCGCCAGCAGCCCGGACGGGTACGGTGAGGGTACGCAGTATTTT
d_gene: -; v_gene: TRBV19; abundance: few; j_gene: TRBJ1-5; CDR3aa: CASSIDRYSNQPQHF; CDR3nt: TGTGCCAGTAGTATCGACAGGTATAGCAATCAGCCCCAGCATTTT
d_gene: -; v_gene: TRBV15; abundance: -; j_gene: TRBJ2-3; CDR3aa: CATSRDPEGGQDTQYF; CDR3nt: TGTGCCACCAGCAGAGATCCTGAGGGGGGGCAAGATACGCAGTATTTT
d_gene: -; v_gene: TRBV10-3; abundance: many; j_gene: TRBJ1-3; CDR3aa: CAISDTRGGNTIYF; CDR3nt: TGTGCCATCAGTGATACTCGGGGGGGAAACACCATATATTTT
d_gene: -; v_gene: TRBV12-3/TRBV12-4; abundance: many; j_gene: TRBJ1-5; CDR3aa: CASSTGSNQPQHF; CDR3nt: TGTGCCAGCAGCACAGGTAGCAATCAGCCCCAGCATTTT
d_gene: TRBD2; v_gene: TRBV5-1; abundance: -; j_gene: TRBJ2-5; CDR3aa: CASMGLGAQETQYF; CDR3nt: TGCGCCAGCATGGGACTAGGTGCTCAAGAGACCCAGTACTTC
d_gene: -; v_gene: TRBV6-2/TRBV6-3; abundance: few; j_gene: TRBJ1-2; CDR3aa: CASSSIIGFDGGYTF; CDR3nt: TGTGCCAGCAGTTCGATAATCGGTTTCGATGGAGGCTACACCTTC
d_gene: -; v_gene: TRBV29-1; abundance: many; j_gene: TRBJ2-1; CDR3aa: CSVGQHSYNEQFF; CDR3nt: TGCAGCGTTGGGCAGCACTCCTACAATGAGCAGTTCTTC
d_gene: -; v_gene: TRBV15; abundance: many; j_gene: TRBJ2-1; CDR3aa: CATSRRTGQYYNEQFF; CDR3nt: TGTGCCACCAGCAGACGCACAGGGCAATATTACAATGAGCAGTTCTTC
d_gene: TRBD1; v_gene: TRBV24-1; abundance: many; j_gene: TRBJ2-3; CDR3aa: CAASGGASDTQYF; CDR3nt: TGTGCCGCCTCAGGGGGCGCCTCAGATACGCAGTATTTT
d_gene: -; v_gene: TRBV5-1; abundance: few; j_gene: TRBJ1-6; CDR3aa: CASSLGPGYNSPLQF; CDR3nt: TGCGCCAGCAGCTTGGGCCCAGGGTATAATTCACCCCTCCAATTT
d_gene: -; v_gene: TRBV5-1; abundance: -; j_gene: TRBJ1-3; CDR3aa: CASSSTQSGNTIYF; CDR3nt: TGCGCCAGCAGCTCGACCCAATCTGGAAACACCATATATTTT
d_gene: TRBD2; v_gene: TRBV3-1; abundance: many; j_gene: TRBJ2-2; CDR3aa: CASRLAGGIANTGELFF; CDR3nt: TGTGCCAGCAGACTAGCGGGGGGTATCGCGAACACCGGGGAGCTGTTTTTT
d_gene: TRBD1; v_gene: TRBV27; abundance: -; j_gene: TRBJ1-2; CDR3aa: CASRTGGAEDYGYTF; CDR3nt: TGTGCCAGCCGGACAGGGGGCGCAGAGGACTATGGCTACACCTTC
d_gene: TRBD2; v_gene: TRBV5-1; abundance: few; j_gene: TRBJ2-7; CDR3aa: CASSLDPGGNLEQYF; CDR3nt: TGCGCCAGCAGCTTGGATCCGGGGGGGAACCTCGAGCAGTACTTC
d_gene: TRBD1; v_gene: TRBV29-1; abundance: many; j_gene: TRBJ1-1; CDR3aa: CSVSGTGRTEAFF; CDR3nt: TGCAGCGTGTCCGGGACAGGGAGGACTGAAGCTTTCTTT
d_gene: TRBD1; v_gene: TRBV6-1; abundance: -; j_gene: TRBJ1-6; CDR3aa: CATNRDSNNSPLHF; CDR3nt: TGTGCCACCAACCGGGACAGTAATAATTCACCCCTCCACTTT
d_gene: TRBD2; v_gene: TRBV27; abundance: few; j_gene: TRBJ2-3; CDR3aa: CASRLTTGGPTDTQYF; CDR3nt: TGTGCCAGCCGCTTAACAACGGGGGGGCCCACAGATACGCAGTATTTT
d_gene: TRBD1; v_gene: TRBV18; abundance: -; j_gene: TRBJ1-5; CDR3aa: CASSSRTGAVQPQHF; CDR3nt: TGTGCCAGCTCATCTCGGACAGGGGCGGTTCAGCCCCAGCATTTT
d_gene: -; v_gene: TRBV4-1; abundance: -; j_gene: TRBJ2-1; CDR3aa: CASSQDVFADSSKFF; CDR3nt: TGCGCCAGCAGCCAAGATGTCTTCGCCGATTCGTCTAAGTTCTTC
d_gene: -; v_gene: TRBV4-2; abundance: -; j_gene: TRBJ1-1; CDR3aa: CASSQAMWVGTEAFF; CDR3nt: TGTGCCAGCAGCCAGGCCATGTGGGTTGGCACTGAAGCTTTCTTT
d_gene: -; v_gene: TRBV15; abundance: -; j_gene: TRBJ2-1; CDR3aa: CATSRARGAAYNEQFF; CDR3nt: TGTGCCACCAGCAGAGCAAGAGGGGCGGCTTACAATGAGCAGTTCTTC
d_gene: TRBD1; v_gene: TRBV6-1; abundance: few; j_gene: TRBJ1-5; CDR3aa: CASRIGQGGDTQHF; CDR3nt: TGTGCCAGCAGAATCGGACAGGGAGGCGATACCCAGCATTTT
d_gene: TRBD2; v_gene: TRBV20-1; abundance: -; j_gene: TRBJ2-5; CDR3aa: CSARDIAGAETQYF; CDR3nt: TGCAGTGCTAGAGATATAGCGGGAGCTGAGACCCAGTACTTC
d_gene: TRBD2; v_gene: TRBV19; abundance: few; j_gene: TRBJ2-7; CDR3aa: CASRRSLAGGAYEQYF; CDR3nt: TGTGCCAGTAGAAGATCACTAGCGGGTGGAGCCTACGAGCAGTACTTC
d_gene: -; v_gene: TRBV20-1; abundance: many; j_gene: TRBJ2-3; CDR3aa: CSALEVPTDTQYF; CDR3nt: TGCAGTGCCCTTGAGGTACCCACAGATACGCAGTATTTT
d_gene: -; v_gene: TRBV29-1; abundance: few; j_gene: TRBJ1-1; CDR3aa: CSVRGRLNTEAFF; CDR3nt: TGCAGCGTCAGAGGACGGTTGAACACTGAAGCTTTCTTT
d_gene: TRBD2; v_gene: TRBV11-2; abundance: -; j_gene: TRBJ2-7; CDR3aa: CASRPRTSGGEQYF; CDR3nt: TGTGCCAGCAGGCCCCGGACTAGCGGGGGTGAGCAGTACTTC
d_gene: -; v_gene: TRBV27; abundance: few; j_gene: TRBJ2-3; CDR3aa: CASSLSWGWSDTQYF; CDR3nt: TGTGCCAGCAGTTTATCCTGGGGCTGGTCGGATACGCAGTATTTT
d_gene: TRBD1; v_gene: TRBV6-5; abundance: many; j_gene: TRBJ1-2; CDR3aa: CASSYSGQGGRYGYTF; CDR3nt: TGTGCCAGCAGTTACTCTGGACAGGGGGGCCGCTATGGCTACACCTTC
d_gene: -; v_gene: TRBV29-1; abundance: few; j_gene: TRBJ2-7; CDR3aa: CSVDGLAPYEQYF; CDR3nt: TGCAGCGTTGACGGGCTAGCTCCCTACGAGCAGTACTTC
d_gene: TRBD1; v_gene: TRBV5-4; abundance: few; j_gene: TRBJ2-3; CDR3aa: CASSLWDRGRTDTQYF; CDR3nt: TGTGCCAGCAGCTTGTGGGACAGGGGGCGCACAGATACGCAGTATTTT
d_gene: -; v_gene: TRBV14; abundance: many; j_gene: TRBJ2-1; CDR3aa: CASSAGIYNEQFF; CDR3nt: TGTGCCAGCAGCGCAGGGATCTACAATGAGCAGTTCTTC
d_gene: TRBD1; v_gene: TRBV27; abundance: -; j_gene: TRBJ2-7; CDR3aa: CASSYEGAREQYF; CDR3nt: TGTGCCAGCAGTTATGAGGGGGCGCGTGAGCAGTACTTC
d_gene: -; v_gene: TRBV5-1; abundance: -; j_gene: TRBJ2-1; CDR3aa: CASSFDTSYNEQFF; CDR3nt: TGCGCCAGCAGCTTTGACACCTCCTACAATGAGCAGTTCTTC
d_gene: -; v_gene: TRBV30; abundance: few; j_gene: TRBJ1-3; CDR3aa: CAWSGGSGNTIYF; CDR3nt: TGTGCCTGGAGTGGGGGTTCCGGAAACACCATATATTTT
d_gene: TRBD2; v_gene: TRBV6-6; abundance: many; j_gene: TRBJ2-1; CDR3aa: CASSEREGSEQFF; CDR3nt: TGTGCCAGCAGCGAGCGGGAGGGGAGTGAGCAGTTCTTC
d_gene: TRBD1; v_gene: TRBV7-9; abundance: -; j_gene: TRBJ2-5; CDR3aa: CASSSATGGRLETQYF; CDR3nt: TGTGCCAGCAGCTCCGCGACAGGGGGGCGTCTCGAGACCCAGTACTTC
d_gene: -; v_gene: TRBV10-3; abundance: -; j_gene: TRBJ2-5; CDR3aa: CAISESGTGKPQETQYF; CDR3nt: TGTGCCATCAGTGAGTCGGGTACAGGGAAACCCCAAGAGACCCAGTACTTC
d_gene: TRBD1; v_gene: TRBV5-1; abundance: many; j_gene: TRBJ2-1; CDR3aa: CASSLAGTGNDNEQFF; CDR3nt: TGCGCCAGCAGCTTGGCCGGGACAGGGAATGACAATGAGCAGTTCTTC
d_gene: -; v_gene: TRBV20-1; abundance: few; j_gene: TRBJ1-1; CDR3aa: CSAPRGSRINTEAFF; CDR3nt: TGCAGTGCTCCGAGGGGATCAAGAATTAACACTGAAGCTTTCTTT
d_gene: -; v_gene: TRBV20-1; abundance: few; j_gene: TRBJ2-1; CDR3aa: CSANPMGEDYNEQFF; CDR3nt: TGCAGTGCTAACCCGATGGGGGAGGACTACAATGAGCAGTTCTTC
d_gene: -; v_gene: TRBV5-5; abundance: -; j_gene: TRBJ2-4; CDR3aa: CASSQAWAKNIQYF; CDR3nt: TGTGCCAGCTCGCAGGCCTGGGCCAAAAACATTCAGTACTTC
d_gene: -; v_gene: TRBV3-1; abundance: few; j_gene: TRBJ1-6; CDR3aa: CASSQGESSTLHF; CDR3nt: TGTGCCAGCAGCCAAGGAGAATCAAGCACCCTCCACTTT
d_gene: -; v_gene: TRBV5-1; abundance: -; j_gene: TRBJ1-2; CDR3aa: CASSLGQGRMNGYTF; CDR3nt: TGCGCCAGCAGCTTGGGTCAGGGGCGAATGAACGGCTACACCTTC
d_gene: TRBD2; v_gene: TRBV5-1; abundance: few; j_gene: TRBJ2-1; CDR3aa: CASSFQTSGSGNEQFF; CDR3nt: TGCGCCAGCAGCTTTCAGACTAGCGGGAGTGGAAATGAGCAGTTCTTC